The clone carrying this T cell receptor beta chain has more than one count but fewer than ten. TCRdb re-analysed the RT-PCR reads in MiXCR, keeping a single row per CDR3 protein. The sample consists of around 530,000 distinct CDR3 sequences, about 12% of them appearing once. Germline V CDR1 and CDR2: MNHEY, SMNVEV (reference sequence). The CDR3 length is 15 residues. J gave up 10 bases and V 5 bases, and 13 bases lay outside the gene matches. The data were obtained in a study of response to subunit inactivated influenza vaccine. J is TRBJ2-1 and V is TRBV27, with TRBD2 identical over 8 bases. Sequencing was performed on PBMCs from blood, taken on the day of vaccination. The TCR comes from a man between 50 and 59 years old who received an inactivated influenza vaccine. DNA of the CDR3: TGTGCCAGCAGTAAGCGGGAGCCTACGGTGGAGGAGCAGTTCTTC. It codes for CASSKREPTVEEQFF.